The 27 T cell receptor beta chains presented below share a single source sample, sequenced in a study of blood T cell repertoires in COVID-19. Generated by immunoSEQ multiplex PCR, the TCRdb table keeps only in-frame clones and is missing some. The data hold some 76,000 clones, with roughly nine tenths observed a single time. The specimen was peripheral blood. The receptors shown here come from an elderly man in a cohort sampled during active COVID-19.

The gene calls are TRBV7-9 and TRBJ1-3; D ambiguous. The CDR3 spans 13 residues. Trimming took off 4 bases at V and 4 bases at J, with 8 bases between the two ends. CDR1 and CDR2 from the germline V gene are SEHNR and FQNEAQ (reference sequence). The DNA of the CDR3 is TGTGCCAGCAGCTCGACCAGGGGAAACACCATATATTTT. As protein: CASSSTRGNTIYF.

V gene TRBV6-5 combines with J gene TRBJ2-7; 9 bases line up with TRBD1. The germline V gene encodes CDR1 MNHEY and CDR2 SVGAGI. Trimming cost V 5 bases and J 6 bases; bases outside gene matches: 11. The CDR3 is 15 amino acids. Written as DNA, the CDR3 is TGTGCCAGCAGTCGACCGGGACAGGGAGTTGGCGAGCAGTACTTC. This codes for CASSRPGQGVGEQYF.

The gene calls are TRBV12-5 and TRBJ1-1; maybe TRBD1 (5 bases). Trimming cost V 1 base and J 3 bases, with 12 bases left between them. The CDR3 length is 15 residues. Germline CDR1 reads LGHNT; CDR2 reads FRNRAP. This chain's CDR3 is CASGLDMQGYTEAFF. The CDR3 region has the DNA TGTGCTAGTGGTTTGGACATGCAGGGCTACACTGAAGCTTTCTTT.

The CDR3 loop is CASSVGGGDTQYF. CDR3 nucleotides: TGTGCCAGCAGTGTGGGGGGTGGAGATACGCAGTATTTT. The chain employs TRBV7-3 and TRBJ2-3, with a weak D call TRBD2 (6 bases). Trimming cost V 6 bases and J 5 bases, with 12 bases left between them. In germline, CDR1 is SGHTA, CDR2 FQGTGA. CDR3 length: 13 residues.

The CDR3: CASSSSGTAGKYEQYF. The CDR3 DNA is TGTGCCAGTAGTTCTTCCGGGACAGCGGGTAAATACGAGCAGTACTTC. J is TRBJ2-7 and V is TRBV19, with a tentative D call TRBD1 (7 bases). The CDR3 is made up of 16 amino acids. Germline CDR1 and CDR2: LNHDA and SQIVND (reference sequence). V dropped 5 bases and J dropped 4 bases, with 21 bases sitting between them.

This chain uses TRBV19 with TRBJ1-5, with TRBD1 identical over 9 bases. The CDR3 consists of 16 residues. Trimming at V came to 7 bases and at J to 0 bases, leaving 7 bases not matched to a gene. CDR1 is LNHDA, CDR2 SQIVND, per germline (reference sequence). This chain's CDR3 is CASKEQGAPSNQPQHF. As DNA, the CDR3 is TGTGCCAGTAAAGAACAGGGGGCGCCTAGCAATCAGCCCCAGCATTTT.

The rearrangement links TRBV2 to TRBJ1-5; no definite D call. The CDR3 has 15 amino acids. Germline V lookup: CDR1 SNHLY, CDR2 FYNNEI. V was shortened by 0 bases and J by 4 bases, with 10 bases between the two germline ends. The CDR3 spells CASSEALRGNQPQHF. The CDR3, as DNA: TGTGCCAGCAGTGAAGCGCTGAGAGGAAATCAGCCCCAGCATTTT.

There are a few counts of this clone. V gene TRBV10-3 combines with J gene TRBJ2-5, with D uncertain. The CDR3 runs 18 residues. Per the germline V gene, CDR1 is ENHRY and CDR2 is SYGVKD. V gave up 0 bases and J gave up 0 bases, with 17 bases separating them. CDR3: CAISESKFGTPNQETQYF. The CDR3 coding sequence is TGTGCCATCAGTGAGTCGAAATTCGGTACCCCGAACCAAGAGACCCAGTACTTC.

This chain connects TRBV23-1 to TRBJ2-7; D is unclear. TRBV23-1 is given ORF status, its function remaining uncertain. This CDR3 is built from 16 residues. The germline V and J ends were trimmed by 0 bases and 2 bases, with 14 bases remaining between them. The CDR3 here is CASSQSPTIEAYEQYV. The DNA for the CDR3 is TGCGCCAGCAGTCAATCGCCTACCATAGAAGCCTACGAGCAGTACGTC.

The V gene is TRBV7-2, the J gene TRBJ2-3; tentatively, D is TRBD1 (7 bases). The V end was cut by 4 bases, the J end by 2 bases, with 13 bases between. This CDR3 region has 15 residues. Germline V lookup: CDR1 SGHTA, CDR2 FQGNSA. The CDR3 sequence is CASSSTGDFTDTQYF. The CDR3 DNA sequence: TGTGCCAGCAGCTCAACAGGGGACTTCACAGATACGCAGTATTTT.

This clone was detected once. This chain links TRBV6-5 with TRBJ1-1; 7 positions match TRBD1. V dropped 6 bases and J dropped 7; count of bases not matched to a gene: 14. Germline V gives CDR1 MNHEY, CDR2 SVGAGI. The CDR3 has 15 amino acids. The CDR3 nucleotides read TGTGCCAGCAGGGGGCGACAAAGAGGGACAGTTGAAGCTTTCTTT. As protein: CASRGRQRGTVEAFF.

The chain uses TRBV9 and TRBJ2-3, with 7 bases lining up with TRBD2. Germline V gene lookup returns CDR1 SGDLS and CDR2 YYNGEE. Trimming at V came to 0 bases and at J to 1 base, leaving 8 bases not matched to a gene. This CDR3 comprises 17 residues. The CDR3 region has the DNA TGTGCCAGCAGCGTAGGATACGTAACTAGCGGCACAGATACGCAGTATTTT. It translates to CASSVGYVTSGTDTQYF.

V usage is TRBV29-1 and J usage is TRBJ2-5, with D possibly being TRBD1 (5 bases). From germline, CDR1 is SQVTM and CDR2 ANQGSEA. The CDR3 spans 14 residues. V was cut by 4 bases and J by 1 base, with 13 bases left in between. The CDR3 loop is CSVGLDRAQETQYF. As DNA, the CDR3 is TGCAGCGTTGGCCTTGACAGAGCCCAAGAGACCCAGTACTTC. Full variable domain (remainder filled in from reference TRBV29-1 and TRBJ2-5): SAVISQKPSRDICQRGTSLTIQCQVDSQVTMMFWYRQQPGQSLTLIATANQGSEATYESGFVIDKFPISRPNLTFSTLTVSNMSPEDSSIYLCSVGLDRAQETQYFGPGTRLLVL.

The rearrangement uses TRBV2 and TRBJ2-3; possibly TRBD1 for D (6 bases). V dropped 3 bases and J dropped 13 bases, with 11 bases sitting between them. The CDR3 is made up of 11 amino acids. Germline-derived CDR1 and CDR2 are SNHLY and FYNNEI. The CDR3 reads CASSDRGREYF. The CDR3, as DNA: TGTGCCAGCAGTGACAGGGGTAGAGAGTATTTT.

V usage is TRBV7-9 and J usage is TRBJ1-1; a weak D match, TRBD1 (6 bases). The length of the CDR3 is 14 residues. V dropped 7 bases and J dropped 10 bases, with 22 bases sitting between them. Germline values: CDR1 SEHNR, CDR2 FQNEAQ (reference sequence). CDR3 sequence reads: CASTDSTGILVAFF. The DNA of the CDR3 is TGTGCCAGCACCGACTCAACAGGGATCCTGGTAGCTTTCTTT.

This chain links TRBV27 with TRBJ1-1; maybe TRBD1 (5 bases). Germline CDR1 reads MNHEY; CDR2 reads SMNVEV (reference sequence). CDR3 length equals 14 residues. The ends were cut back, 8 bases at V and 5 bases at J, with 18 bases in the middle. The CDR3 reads CASGVPGKGTEAFF. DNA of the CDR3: TGTGCCAGCGGGGTACCAGGCAAGGGGACTGAAGCTTTCTTT.

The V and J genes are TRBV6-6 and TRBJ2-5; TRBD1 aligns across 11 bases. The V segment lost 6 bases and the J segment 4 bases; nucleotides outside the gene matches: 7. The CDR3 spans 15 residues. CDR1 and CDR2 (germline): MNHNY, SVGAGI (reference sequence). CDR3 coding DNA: TGTGCCAGCAGGGCAGGGACAGGGGGATTAGAGACCCAGTACTTC. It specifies CASRAGTGGLETQYF.

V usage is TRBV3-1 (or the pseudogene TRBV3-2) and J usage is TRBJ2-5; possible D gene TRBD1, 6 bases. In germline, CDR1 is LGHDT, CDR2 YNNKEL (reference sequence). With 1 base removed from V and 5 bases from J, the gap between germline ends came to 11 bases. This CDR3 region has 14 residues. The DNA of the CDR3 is TGTGCCAGCAGCCAAGCCGGGACATCCGAGACCCAGTACTTC. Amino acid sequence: CASSQAGTSETQYF.

The CDR3 DNA follows: TGCGCCAGCAGCCACCTCAGGGGGTCTGGGGCCAACGTCCTGACTTTC. It translates to CASSHLRGSGANVLTF. The J gene is TRBJ2-6, the V gene TRBV4-3; 7 bases map to TRBD1. The CDR3 loop spans 16 amino acids. V shed 3 bases and J 1 base; nucleotides not matched to a gene: 3. Germline CDR1 reads LGHNA; CDR2 reads YSLEER.

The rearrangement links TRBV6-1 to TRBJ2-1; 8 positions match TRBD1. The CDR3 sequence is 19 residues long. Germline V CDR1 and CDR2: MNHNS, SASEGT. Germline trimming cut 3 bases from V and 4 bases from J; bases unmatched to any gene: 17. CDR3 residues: CASSDIPPPGGRVYNEQFF. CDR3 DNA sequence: TGTGCCAGCAGTGACATCCCTCCGCCAGGGGGCAGGGTTTACAATGAGCAGTTCTTC.

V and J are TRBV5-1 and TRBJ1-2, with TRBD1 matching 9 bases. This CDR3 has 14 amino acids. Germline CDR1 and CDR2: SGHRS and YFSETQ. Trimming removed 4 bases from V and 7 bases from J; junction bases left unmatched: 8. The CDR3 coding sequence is TGCGCCAGCAGCGCCGGGACAGGGATCGGTGGCTACACCTTC. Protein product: CASSAGTGIGGYTF.

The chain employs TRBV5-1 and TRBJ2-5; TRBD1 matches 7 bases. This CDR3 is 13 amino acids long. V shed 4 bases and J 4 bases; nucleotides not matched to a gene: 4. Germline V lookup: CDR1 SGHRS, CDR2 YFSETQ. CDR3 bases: TGCGCCAGCAGCCCTACAGGGGCAGAGACCCAGTACTTC. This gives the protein CASSPTGAETQYF.

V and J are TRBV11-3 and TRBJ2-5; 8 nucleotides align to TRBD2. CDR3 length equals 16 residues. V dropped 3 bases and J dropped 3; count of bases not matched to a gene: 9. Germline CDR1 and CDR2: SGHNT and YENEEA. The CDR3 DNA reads TGTGCCAGCAGCTTCAGGACGAGCGGGGGTAAAGAGACCCAGTACTTC. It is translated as CASSFRTSGGKETQYF.

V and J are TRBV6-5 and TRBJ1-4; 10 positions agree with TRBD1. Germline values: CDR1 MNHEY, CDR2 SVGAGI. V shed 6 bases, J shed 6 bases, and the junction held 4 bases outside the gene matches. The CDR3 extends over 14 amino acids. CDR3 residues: CASRGQGGDEKLFF. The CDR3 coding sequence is TGTGCCAGCAGAGGACAGGGGGGGGATGAAAAACTGTTTTTT.

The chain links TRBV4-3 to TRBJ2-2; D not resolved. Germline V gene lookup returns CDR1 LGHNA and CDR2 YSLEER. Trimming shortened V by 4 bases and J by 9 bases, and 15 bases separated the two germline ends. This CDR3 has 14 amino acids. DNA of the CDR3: TGCGCCAGCAGCCCCGCTCCCAGATCCCGGGAGCTGTTTTTT. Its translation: CASSPAPRSRELFF.

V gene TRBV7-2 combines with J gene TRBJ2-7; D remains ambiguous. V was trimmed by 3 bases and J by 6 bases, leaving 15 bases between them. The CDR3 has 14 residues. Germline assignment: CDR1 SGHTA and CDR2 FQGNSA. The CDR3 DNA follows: TGTGCCAGCAGCTTCGGCCGCAGGCCCGGCGAGCAGTACTTC. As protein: CASSFGRRPGEQYF.

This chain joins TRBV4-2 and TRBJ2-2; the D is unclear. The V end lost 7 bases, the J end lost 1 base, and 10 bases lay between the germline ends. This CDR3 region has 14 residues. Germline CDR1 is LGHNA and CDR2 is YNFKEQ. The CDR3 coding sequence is TGTGCCAGCAAACCGAGCTGGAACACCGGGGAGCTGTTTTTT. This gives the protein CASKPSWNTGELFF.